These 30 T cell receptor beta chains came from one sample sequenced in a study of blood T cell repertoires in COVID-19. Sequenced by immunoSEQ multiplex PCR; TCRdb stores in-frame clones only, minus some. The profile shows around 300,000 clones, almost 90% of them singletons. Sequencing input: peripheral blood. The receptors shown here come from a woman aged 30 to 39 with COVID-19, enrolled during active disease.

This chain connects TRBV6-1 to TRBJ2-4; perhaps TRBD1 as D (6 bases). CDR3 length: 13 residues. Trimming pared 3 bases from V and 6 bases from J, leaving 9 bases between. In germline, CDR1 is MNHNS, CDR2 SASEGT. CDR3 in amino acids: CASSETDRNIQYF. CDR3 DNA: TGTGCCAGCAGTGAGACGGACAGAAACATTCAGTACTTC.

The V gene is TRBV29-1, the J gene TRBJ1-2; 8 bases match TRBD1. V shed 6 bases and J 8 bases; nucleotides not matched to a gene: 14. This CDR3 contains 14 residues. Germline CDR1 and CDR2: SQVTM and ANQGSEA. The CDR3 sequence is CSVNMDRAPLGYTF. Written as DNA, the CDR3 is TGCAGCGTAAACATGGACAGGGCGCCGTTGGGCTACACCTTC.

The V gene is TRBV5-6, the J gene TRBJ2-1; TRBD2 matches at 10 bases. The germline gives CDR1 SGHDT, CDR2 YYEEEE. The CDR3 spans 18 residues. V shed 4 bases and J 0 bases; nucleotides not matched to a gene: 10. The CDR3 DNA sequence: TGTGCCAGCAGCCAACTAGCGGGACGTTCCAACTCCTACAATGAGCAGTTCTTC. Amino acids: CASSQLAGRSNSYNEQFF.

The CDR3 coding sequence is TGTGCCAGCAGTTCCGAAGGACAGGGGGAGGTCTACGAGCAGTACTTC. As protein: CASSSEGQGEVYEQYF. The chain uses TRBV28 and TRBJ2-7, with 10 nucleotides matching TRBD1. This CDR3 has 16 amino acids. After removal of 4 bases from V and 3 bases from J, the junction contained 9 bases not matched to a gene. Germline V gene data show CDR1 as MDHEN and CDR2 as SYDVKM. The entire variable domain, with the rest obtained from reference TRBV28 and TRBJ2-7, is as follows: DVKVTQSSRYLVKRTGEKVFLECVQDMDHENMFWYRQDPGLGLRLIYFSYDVKMKEKGDIPEGYSVSREKKERFSLILESASTNQTSMYLCASSSEGQGEVYEQYFGPGTRLTVT.

In DNA, the CDR3 is TGTGCCAGCGGACAGGGTTTCTCCTACGAGCAGTACTTC. Its translation: CASGQGFSYEQYF. V is TRBV6-5 and J is TRBJ2-7; TRBD1 matches 8 bases. The CDR3 is made up of 13 amino acids. Trimming removed 8 bases from V and 0 bases from J; junction bases left unmatched: 3. Germline CDR1 and CDR2: MNHEY and SVGAGI.

The chain uses TRBV5-1 and TRBJ1-1; D might be TRBD1 (5 bases). The germline V gene encodes CDR1 SGHRS and CDR2 YFSETQ. V gave up 0 bases and J gave up 3 bases, with 12 bases separating them. This CDR3 region has 15 residues. In DNA form, the CDR3 reads TGCGCCAGCAGCTTGGATGCGGGGCGGGACACTGAAGCTTTCTTT. It codes for CASSLDAGRDTEAFF.

V gene TRBV28 combines with J gene TRBJ1-5; D is possibly TRBD1 (6 bases). The length of the CDR3 is 15 residues. V was pared by 2 bases and J by 3 bases, with 11 bases between. Germline CDR1 and CDR2: MDHEN and SYDVKM. CDR3 region: CASSLQDRYNQPQHF. The CDR3 DNA follows: TGTGCCAGCAGTTTACAGGACAGATACAATCAGCCCCAGCATTTT.

This chain connects TRBV28 to TRBJ1-2, with D possibly TRBD1 on 6 matching bases. The CDR3 runs 15 residues. The germline V gene encodes CDR1 MDHEN and CDR2 SYDVKM. V lost 7 bases, J lost 8 bases, and 23 bases lay in between. CDR3 in DNA: TGTGCCAGCACCACAAACGTGGGGGCTGGAACGGGCTACACCTTC. This gives the protein CASTTNVGAGTGYTF.

The chain recombines TRBV7-3 with TRBJ2-2; TRBD1 is a possible D gene (7 bases). CDR1 is SGHTA and CDR2 is FQGTGA in the germline V gene. The V and J ends lost 5 bases and 1 base respectively, with 8 bases between them. The CDR3 runs 14 residues. CDR3 in DNA: TGTGCCAGCAGCCAGGGGGGGAACACCGGGGAGCTGTTTTTT. Translated: CASSQGGNTGELFF.

Here the CDR3 DNA reads TGTGCCAGCAGCATTTGGGACAGAAACACTGAAGCTTTCTTT. Encoded protein: CASSIWDRNTEAFF. J is TRBJ1-1 and V is TRBV11-3; 7 nucleotides line up with TRBD1. Germline CDR1 and CDR2: SGHNT and YENEEA. This CDR3 region has 14 residues. Unmatched junction bases numbered 5, after V lost 5 bases and J lost 2 bases.

The chain links TRBV19 to TRBJ1-1; D unresolved. Germline V gene lookup returns CDR1 LNHDA and CDR2 SQIVND (reference sequence). The CDR3 consists of 14 residues. V shed 3 bases and J shed 0 bases, with 8 bases lying between them. DNA for the CDR3: TGTGCCAGTAGTATGTTCGCAGTGAACACTGAAGCTTTCTTT. Protein product: CASSMFAVNTEAFF.

V is TRBV15 and J is TRBJ1-1, with D perhaps matching TRBD1 (5 bases). The germline gives CDR1 LNHNV, CDR2 YYDKDF (reference sequence). The CDR3 sequence is 15 residues long. Trimming stripped 0 bases from V and 3 bases from J, with 11 bases between. CDR3 nucleotide sequence: TGTGCCACCAGCAGAGATTATAGGGGCCACACTGAAGCTTTCTTT. As protein: CATSRDYRGHTEAFF.

The V and J genes are TRBV6-2 or TRBV6-3 and TRBJ2-1; D not resolved. This CDR3 has 14 amino acids. Germline lookup yields CDR1 MNHEY and CDR2 SVGEGT. With 5 bases removed from V and 5 bases from J, the gap between germline ends came to 13 bases. For the CDR3, the DNA is TGTGCCAGCAGTCCCGACTTGTTCAACAATGAGCAGTTCTTC. It is translated as CASSPDLFNNEQFF.

The chain links TRBV2 to TRBJ2-5, with TRBD2 matching over 11 bases. This CDR3 comprises 15 residues. Germline V gene sequence: CDR1 SNHLY, CDR2 FYNNEI. Germline trimming cut 3 bases from V and 3 bases from J; bases unmatched to any gene: 3. The CDR3 DNA follows: TGTGCCAGCAGTGAGCAACTAGCGGGAGAAGAGACCCAGTACTTC. This gives the protein CASSEQLAGEETQYF. Full variable domain (remainder filled in from reference TRBV2 and TRBJ2-5): EPEVTQTPSHQVTQMGQEVILRCVPISNHLYFYWYRQILGQKVEFLVSFYNNEISEKSEIFDDQFSVERPDGSNFTLKIRSTKLEDSAMYFCASSEQLAGEETQYFGPGTRLLVL.

The gene calls are TRBV5-1 and TRBJ2-6; 7 bases align to TRBD2. The V gene end was trimmed by 3 bases and the J gene end by 2 bases; junction bases not matched to a gene: 11. The CDR3 consists of 18 residues. Per the germline V gene, CDR1 is SGHRS and CDR2 is YFSETQ. The DNA of the CDR3 is TGCGCCAGCAGCTCAGACCCAGGCGGGAGTGCTGGGGCCAACGTCCTGACTTTC. Its protein product is CASSSDPGGSAGANVLTF.

The chain couples TRBV5-1 to TRBJ2-2, with TRBD1 matching 7 bases. V dropped 3 bases and J dropped 0; count of bases not matched to a gene: 8. Germline values: CDR1 SGHRS, CDR2 YFSETQ. This CDR3 has 17 residues. The CDR3 DNA sequence: TGCGCCAGCAGCTCCGAACCGGGACAGACGAACACCGGGGAGCTGTTTTTT. It translates to CASSSEPGQTNTGELFF.

The V gene is TRBV3-1 (or the pseudogene TRBV3-2), the J gene TRBJ1-2; TRBD1 aligns across 7 bases. CDR1 is LGHDT, CDR2 YNNKEL, per germline (reference sequence). The CDR3 is made up of 14 amino acids. V lost 7 bases and J lost 7; bases outside the gene matches: 12. The CDR3 spells CASTPRDRGPGYTF. CDR3 nucleotide sequence: TGTGCCAGCACCCCGAGGGACAGAGGCCCTGGCTACACCTTC.

This chain connects TRBV19 to TRBJ1-1, with D perhaps TRBD1 (5 bases). Trimming took 6 bases from V and 7 from J, leaving 12 bases between them. Germline V gene sequence: CDR1 LNHDA, CDR2 SQIVND (reference sequence). The CDR3 is made up of 12 amino acids. CDR3: CASSPGLIEAFF. The CDR3 DNA reads TGTGCCAGTAGCCCGGGACTTATTGAAGCTTTCTTT.

The V and J genes are TRBV24-1 and TRBJ2-3; D possibly corresponds to TRBD1 (6 bases). The CDR3 loop spans 15 amino acids. V gave up 4 bases and J gave up 3 bases, with 13 bases separating them. Per germline, CDR1 KGHDR and CDR2 SFDVKD. Here the CDR3 reads CATSDTGQLTDTQYF. CDR3 DNA sequence: TGTGCCACCAGTGACACTGGACAGCTAACAGATACGCAGTATTTT.

The chain has TRBV6-5 and TRBJ1-4; TRBD1 might be the D (5 bases). V lost 6 bases, J lost 0 bases, and 11 bases lay in between. CDR3 length equals 15 residues. Germline V gene sequence: CDR1 MNHEY, CDR2 SVGAGI. In DNA form, the CDR3 reads TGTGCCAGCAGGGGGGGAGTTGCAACTAATGAAAAACTGTTTTTT. Residues: CASRGGVATNEKLFF.

V gene TRBV11-2 combines with J gene TRBJ2-7; perhaps TRBD1 as D (5 bases). This CDR3 is built from 14 residues. Germline V lookup: CDR1 SGHAT, CDR2 FQNNGV. Trimming shortened V by 4 bases and J by 3 bases, and 13 bases separated the two germline ends. The CDR3 reads CASSSSTARYEQYF. The CDR3 DNA reads TGTGCCAGCAGCTCGTCGACAGCCCGCTACGAGCAGTACTTC.

This rearrangement joins TRBV3-1 (or the pseudogene TRBV3-2) to TRBJ1-5, with 7 bases lining up with TRBD1. Germline V CDR1 and CDR2: LGHDT, YNNKEL (reference sequence). This CDR3 has 15 amino acids. The V gene end was trimmed by 1 base and the J gene end by 6 bases; junction bases not matched to a gene: 6. The CDR3 loop reads CASSQGWDSGQPQHF. The CDR3 coding sequence is TGTGCCAGCAGCCAAGGTTGGGACAGCGGTCAGCCCCAGCATTTT.

This chain connects TRBV11-2 to TRBJ2-1; maybe TRBD1 (6 bases). CDR1 is SGHAT, CDR2 FQNNGV, per germline. The V and J ends lost 1 base and 7 bases respectively, with 8 bases between them. This CDR3 comprises 13 residues. CDR3 region: CASSLGRGNEQFF. The CDR3 bases are TGTGCCAGCAGCTTAGGAAGGGGGAATGAGCAGTTCTTC.

The chain has TRBV11-2 and TRBJ2-1, with TRBD2 identical over 8 bases. From germline, CDR1 is SGHAT and CDR2 FQNNGV. Losses at the gene ends were 0 bases for V and 1 base for J; bases not matched to a gene: 5. The CDR3 extends over 17 amino acids. The CDR3 bases are TGTGCCAGCAGCTTAGATCGAGCGGGAGCTTCCTACAATGAGCAGTTCTTC. Translated, it gives CASSLDRAGASYNEQFF.

This chain uses TRBV7-2 with TRBJ2-1; 8 bases are shared with TRBD2. Germline trimming cut 5 bases from V and 7 bases from J; bases unmatched to any gene: 10. The CDR3 totals 15 residues. The germline gives CDR1 SGHTA, CDR2 FQGNSA. The DNA for the CDR3 is TGTGCCAGCAGCCCAGAACCGGGAGGGGGGAATGAGCAGTTCTTC. This translates into CASSPEPGGGNEQFF.

This chain links TRBV7-2 with TRBJ1-5; 10 nucleotides align to TRBD1. The junction had 4 bases not matched to a gene; V was cut back by 1 base and J by 7 bases. This CDR3 is built from 15 residues. Germline loops: CDR1 SGHTA, CDR2 FQGNSA. The CDR3 DNA follows: TGTGCCAGCAGCTTAGACGGGACAGGGGTCCAGCCCCAGCATTTT. Protein sequence: CASSLDGTGVQPQHF.

V is TRBV3-1 (or the pseudogene TRBV3-2) and J is TRBJ2-4; TRBD1 is a possible D gene (5 bases). V was clipped by 4 bases and J by 3 bases, with 19 bases between them. CDR1 LGHDT and CDR2 YNNKEL come from the germline V gene (reference sequence). CDR3 length: 17 amino acids. CDR3 amino acids: CASSPRATESGKNIQYF. The CDR3 DNA sequence: TGTGCCAGCAGCCCCCGGGCGACAGAATCGGGCAAAAACATTCAGTACTTC.

This CDR3 is CASSYSRTGAGNTIYF. The CDR3 DNA is TGTGCCAGCAGTTACTCCAGGACAGGGGCTGGAAACACCATATATTTT. The chain couples TRBV6-5 to TRBJ1-3, with 9 bases identical to TRBD1. The CDR3 has 16 amino acids. J was trimmed by 2 bases and V by 0 bases; bases with no gene match: 2. The germline V gene encodes CDR1 MNHEY and CDR2 SVGAGI.

Of note for this clone: Different DNA sequences within this sample yield the same CDR3. The gene calls are TRBV7-2 and TRBJ2-5; D may be TRBD1 (5 bases). The CDR3 totals 14 residues. The V end was cut by 1 base, the J end by 0 bases, with 6 bases between. In germline, CDR1 is SGHTA, CDR2 FQGNSA. The CDR3 DNA reads as TGTGCCAGCAGCTTAGGGACAAACCAAGAGACCCAGTACTTC. Amino acid sequence: CASSLGTNQETQYF.

The chain recombines TRBV27 with TRBJ1-4, with TRBD1 identical over 9 bases. The CDR3 length is 17 residues. In germline, CDR1 is MNHEY, CDR2 SMNVEV (reference sequence). The V gene end was trimmed by 11 bases and the J gene end by 1 base; junction bases not matched to a gene: 14. The CDR3 region is CASKGWGQGGTNEKLFF. CDR3 coding DNA: TGTGCCTCCAAGGGTTGGGGACAGGGAGGAACTAATGAAAAACTGTTTTTT.